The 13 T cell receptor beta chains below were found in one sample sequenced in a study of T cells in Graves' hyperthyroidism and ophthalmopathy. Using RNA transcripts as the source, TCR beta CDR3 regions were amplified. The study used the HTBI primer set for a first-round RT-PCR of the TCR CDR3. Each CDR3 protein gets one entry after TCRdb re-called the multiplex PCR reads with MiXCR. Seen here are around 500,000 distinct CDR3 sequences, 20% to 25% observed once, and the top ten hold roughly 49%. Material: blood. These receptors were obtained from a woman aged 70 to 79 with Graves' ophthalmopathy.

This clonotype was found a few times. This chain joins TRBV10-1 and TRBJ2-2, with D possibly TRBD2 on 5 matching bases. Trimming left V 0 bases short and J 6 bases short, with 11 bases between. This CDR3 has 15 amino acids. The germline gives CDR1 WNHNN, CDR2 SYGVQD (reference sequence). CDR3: CASSESRAASGELFF. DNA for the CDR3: TGCGCCAGCAGTGAGTCGAGGGCAGCCTCCGGGGAGCTGTTTTTT.

Here the CDR3 reads CASSLDLRGRQGAGELFF. The DNA of the CDR3 is TGCGCCAGCAGCTTGGACCTTCGGGGAAGACAGGGGGCCGGGGAGCTGTTTTTT. The chain is built from TRBV5-1 and TRBJ2-2, with 9 nucleotides matching TRBD1. CDR3 length: 18 amino acids. V lost 0 bases, J lost 6 bases, and 12 bases stayed unmatched. Germline values: CDR1 SGHRS, CDR2 YFSETQ.

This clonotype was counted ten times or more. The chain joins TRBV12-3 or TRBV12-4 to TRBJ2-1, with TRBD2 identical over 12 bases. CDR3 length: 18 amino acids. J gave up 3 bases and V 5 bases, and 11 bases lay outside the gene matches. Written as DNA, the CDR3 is TGTGCCAGCAGTGCGGGAACGGGACTAGCGGGCCACTACAATGAGCAGTTCTTC. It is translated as CASSAGTGLAGHYNEQFF.

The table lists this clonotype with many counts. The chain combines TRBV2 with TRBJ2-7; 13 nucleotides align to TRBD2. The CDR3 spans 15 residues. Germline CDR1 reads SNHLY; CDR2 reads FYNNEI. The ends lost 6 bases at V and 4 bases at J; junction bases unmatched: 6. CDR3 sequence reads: CASRGGLAGVYEQYF. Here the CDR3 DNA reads TGTGCCAGCAGGGGTGGACTAGCGGGAGTATACGAGCAGTACTTC.

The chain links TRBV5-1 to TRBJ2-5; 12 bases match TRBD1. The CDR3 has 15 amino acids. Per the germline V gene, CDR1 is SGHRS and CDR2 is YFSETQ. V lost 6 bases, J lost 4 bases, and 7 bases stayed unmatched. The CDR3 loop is CASIPGTGGPETQYF. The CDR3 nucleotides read TGCGCCAGCATCCCCGGGACAGGGGGCCCAGAGACCCAGTACTTC.

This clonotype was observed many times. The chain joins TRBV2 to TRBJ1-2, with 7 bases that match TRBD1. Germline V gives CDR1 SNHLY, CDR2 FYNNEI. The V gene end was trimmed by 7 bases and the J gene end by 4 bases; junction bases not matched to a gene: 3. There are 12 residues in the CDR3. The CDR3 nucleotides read TGTGCCAGCAAGGGGACAGCCTATGGCTACACCTTC. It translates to CASKGTAYGYTF.

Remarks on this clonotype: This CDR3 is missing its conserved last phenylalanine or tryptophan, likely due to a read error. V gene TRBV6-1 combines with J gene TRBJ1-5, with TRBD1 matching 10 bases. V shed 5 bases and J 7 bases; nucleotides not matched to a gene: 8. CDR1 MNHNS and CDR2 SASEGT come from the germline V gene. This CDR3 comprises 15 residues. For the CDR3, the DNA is TGTGCCAGCAGTCCCCCGGGACAGGGGTTCCAGCCCCAGCATCTT. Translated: CASSPPGQGFQPQHL.

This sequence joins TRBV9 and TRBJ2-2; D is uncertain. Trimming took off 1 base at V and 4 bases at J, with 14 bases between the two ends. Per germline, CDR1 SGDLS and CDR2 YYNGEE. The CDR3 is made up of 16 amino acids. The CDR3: CASSVRASVGTGELFF. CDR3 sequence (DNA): TGTGCCAGCAGCGTAAGGGCGTCGGTGGGCACCGGGGAGCTGTTTTTT.

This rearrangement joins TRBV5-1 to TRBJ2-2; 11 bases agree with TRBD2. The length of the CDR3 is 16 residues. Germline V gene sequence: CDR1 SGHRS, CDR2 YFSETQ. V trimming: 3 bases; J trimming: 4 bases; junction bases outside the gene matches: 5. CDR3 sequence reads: CASSWSLAGGTGELFF. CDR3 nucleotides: TGCGCCAGCAGCTGGAGTCTAGCGGGAGGCACCGGGGAGCTGTTTTTT. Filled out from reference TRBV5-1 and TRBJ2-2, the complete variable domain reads KAGVTQTPRYLIKTRGQQVTLSCSPISGHRSVSWYQQTPGQGLQFLFEYFSETQRNKGNFPGRFSGRQFSNSRSEMNVSTLELGDSALYLCASSWSLAGGTGELFFGEGSRLTVL.

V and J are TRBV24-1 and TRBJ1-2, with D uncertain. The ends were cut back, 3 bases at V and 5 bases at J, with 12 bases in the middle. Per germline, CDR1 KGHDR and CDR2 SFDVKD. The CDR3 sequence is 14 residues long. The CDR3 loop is CATSDSGRPYGYTF. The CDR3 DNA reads TGTGCCACCAGTGATAGCGGACGGCCATATGGCTACACCTTC.

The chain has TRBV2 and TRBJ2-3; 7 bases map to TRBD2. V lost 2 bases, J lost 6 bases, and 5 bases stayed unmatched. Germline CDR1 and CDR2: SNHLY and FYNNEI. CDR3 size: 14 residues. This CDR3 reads CASSELWEGDTQYF. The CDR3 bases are TGTGCCAGCAGTGAATTGTGGGAGGGGGATACGCAGTATTTT.

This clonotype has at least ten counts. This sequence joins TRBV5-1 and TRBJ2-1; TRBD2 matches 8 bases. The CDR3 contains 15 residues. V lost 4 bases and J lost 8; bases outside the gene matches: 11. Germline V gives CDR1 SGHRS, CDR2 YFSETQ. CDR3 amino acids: CASSPLTGRGDEQFF. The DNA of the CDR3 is TGCGCCAGCAGCCCACTCACCGGGAGGGGGGATGAGCAGTTCTTC.

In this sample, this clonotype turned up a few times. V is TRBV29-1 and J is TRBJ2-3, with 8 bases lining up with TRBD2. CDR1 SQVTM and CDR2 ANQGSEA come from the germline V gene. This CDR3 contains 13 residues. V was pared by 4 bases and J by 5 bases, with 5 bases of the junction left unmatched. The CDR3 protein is CSVVSLAGDTQYF. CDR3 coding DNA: TGCAGCGTTGTGTCGCTAGCGGGAGATACGCAGTATTTT.